This TCR beta chain was profiled in a study of cytotoxic CD8 clonotypes in ibrutinib-treated CLL. Findings and limits, study-wide: At progression, clonality fell back toward baseline after rising at ibrutinib response.

For this clone: Antigen unknown.

Sequencing used immunoSEQ multiplex PCR; TCRdb keeps in-frame clones, though not all of them. The data show over 120,000 clones, with more than 75% seen just once and approximately 7.6% held by the top ten. This CDR3 region has 14 residues. Trimming removed 0 bases from V and 4 bases from J, with 11 bases in between. Germline lookup yields CDR1 SGDLS and CDR2 YYNGEE. The sequence was obtained from a human donor with chronic lymphocytic leukemia. The sample was PBMCs, taken after 36 months of ibrutinib treatment. This chain joins TRBV9 and TRBJ2-7; D is uncertain. Here the CDR3 DNA reads TGTGCCAGCAGCGTAGACCCGAGTATTTACGAGCAGTACTTC. Translation gives CASSVDPSIYEQYF. Full variable domain (remainder filled in from reference TRBV9 and TRBJ2-7): DSGVTQTPKHLITATGQRVTLRCSPRSGDLSVYWYQQSLDQGLQFLIQYYNGEERAKGNILERFSAQQFPDLHSELNLSSLELGDSALYFCASSVDPSIYEQYFGPGTRLTVT.